This is a list of T cell receptor beta chains from one sample in a study of quantifying T cell responses using KT2 cells. TCRdb itself ran the UMI-ligation and nested PCR reads through MiXCR, one entry per CDR3 protein. Of over 25,000 distinct CDR3 sequences in the sample, 9% to 12% are singletons; the top ten hold about 9.6%. The sequencing input was PBMCs spiked with cells of the T cell clone KT2. These receptors originate from a human donor. Both conserved end residues are part of each CDR3.

TRBV6-1 | 14 | CASSLDLTGNTIYF
TRBV12-3/TRBV12-4 | 16 | CASSLLAGGPRGEQFF
TRBV12-3/TRBV12-4 | 15 | CASSLGGSTGNEQFF
TRBV2 | 16 | CASRRTSGGLTDTQYF
TRBV6-1 | 15 | CASSRSGTALAEAFF
TRBV5-1 | 15 | CASSLWAGATDTQYF
TRBV6-2/TRBV6-3 | 13 | CASSYSDLNEQFF
TRBV6-5 | 11 | CASSFGDTQYF
TRBV15 | 18 | CATSRDGGTGGMNTEAFF
TRBV7-8 | 15 | CASSPDRRRDTEAFF
TRBV4-3 | 15 | CASSRNGQGNSPLHF
TRBV27 | 15 | CASGPSTKAKNIQYF
TRBV3-1 | 15 | CASSDADLNFYEQYF
TRBV12-3/TRBV12-4 | 15 | CASRHQAVMNTEAFF
TRBV6-5 | 13 | CASSYSMNTEAFF
TRBV12-3/TRBV12-4 | 13 | CASSTQGARGYTF
TRBV10-2 | 15 | CASTQSEGAQETQYF
TRBV11-2 | 19 | CASSLPLVAGGKNTGELFF
TRBV20-1 | 12 | CSVGDSNQPQHF
TRBV7-2 | 16 | CASSPEARRYLYGYTF
TRBV5-4 | 19 | CASSLESGGSLADTGELFF
TRBV2 | 15 | CASSFSGSSYNEQFF
TRBV7-9 | 15 | CASSATGQGSYEQYF
TRBV29-1 | 15 | CSVAGQGVTNYGYTF
TRBV12-3/TRBV12-4 | 12 | CASSDSSYEQYF
TRBV12-3/TRBV12-4 | 14 | CASRGVGKNTEAFF
TRBV20-1 | 12 | CSARRGPDTQYF
TRBV11-2 | 17 | CASSPGTIEGVGETQYF
TRBV9 | 15 | CASSVGQGGTDTQYF
TRBV10-3 | 12 | CAISEWGYEQYF
TRBV4-3 | 14 | CASSRVTGISEAFF
TRBV2 | 12 | CASSWTAGEQFF
TRBV5-6 | 16 | CASSRMDQRAKNIQYF
TRBV4-3 | 15 | CASRGGQGMKDTQYF
TRBV12-3/TRBV12-4 | 14 | CASSLVNPNNEQFF
TRBV5-5 | 16 | CASSFSPGDRLETQYF
TRBV5-4 | 15 | CASSQGQGPYNEQFF
TRBV7-9 | 18 | CASSYLLGRDFSGDTQYF
TRBV6-6 | 13 | CAAEGHSTDTQYF
TRBV7-6 | 15 | CASSLAGPGTGELFF
TRBV30 | 16 | CAWSVPNRGQNEKLFF
TRBV12-3/TRBV12-4 | 13 | CASSFGGSDTQYF
TRBV11-2 | 16 | CASSLPTGAGTYEQYF
TRBV15 | 15 | CATSPGLATGNEQFF
TRBV2 | 14 | CASSEPGTRYEAFF
TRBV11-3 | 14 | CASSSFPSQNEQFF
TRBV11-1 | 17 | CASSSGDSISGANVLTF
TRBV6-1 | 13 | CASSERGSYEQYF
TRBV7-3 | 15 | CASSLGGVDTDTQYF
TRBV2 | 14 | CASRERQGKEIQYF
TRBV20-1 | 15 | CSARSTAAAVKGYTF
TRBV12-3/TRBV12-4 | 14 | CASSLGDPRTEAFF
TRBV11-2 | 16 | CASSLNGLGGIDIQYF